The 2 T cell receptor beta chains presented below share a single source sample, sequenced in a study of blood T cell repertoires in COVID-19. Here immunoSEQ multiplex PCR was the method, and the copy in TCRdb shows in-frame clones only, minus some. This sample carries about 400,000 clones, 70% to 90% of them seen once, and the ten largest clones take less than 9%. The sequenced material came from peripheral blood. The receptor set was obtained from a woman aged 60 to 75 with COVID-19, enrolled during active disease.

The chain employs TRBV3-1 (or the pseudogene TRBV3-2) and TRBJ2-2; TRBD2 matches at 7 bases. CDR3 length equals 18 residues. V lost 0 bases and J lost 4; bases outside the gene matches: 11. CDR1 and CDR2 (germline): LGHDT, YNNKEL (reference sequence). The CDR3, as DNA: TGTGCCAGCAGCCAAGATCCTTGGGCGGGGGAGACCACCGGGGAGCTGTTTTTT. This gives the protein CASSQDPWAGETTGELFF.

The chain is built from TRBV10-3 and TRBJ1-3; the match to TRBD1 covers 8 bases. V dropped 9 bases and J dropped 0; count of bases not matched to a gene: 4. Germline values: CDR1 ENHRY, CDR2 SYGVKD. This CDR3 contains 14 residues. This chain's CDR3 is CAMGTGFSGNTIYF. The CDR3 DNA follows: TGTGCCATGGGGACAGGCTTCTCTGGAAACACCATATATTTT.